The following is a TCR beta chain sequence with its context. The CDR3 contains 14 residues. V was shortened by 1 base and J by 3 bases, with 10 bases between the two germline ends. From germline, CDR1 is DFQATT and CDR2 SNEGSKA (reference sequence). Reverse transcription of roughly 0.45 to 1 ug RNA was carried out with random hexamers. TCRdb processed the immunoSEQ multiplex PCR reads anew with MiXCR; each CDR3 protein has one entry. The table shows some 150,000 distinct CDR3 sequences, with just under 97% occurring only once. The multiple sclerosis controls were treatment-naive patients, and their relapsing-remitting disease was stable or active. This entry is derived from a study of CD8 T cells in Susac syndrome.

This TCR came from a human donor with multiple sclerosis. The V gene is TRBV20-1, the J gene TRBJ1-5, with a weak D call TRBD1 (6 bases). The sample was CD8+ T cells from PBMCs. This CDR3 reads CSARAQGINQPQHF. In DNA form, the CDR3 reads TGCAGTGCTAGAGCACAGGGTATCAATCAGCCCCAGCATTTT.